These 7 T cell receptor beta chains were sequenced from one sample in a study of shared clonotypes between healthy human individuals. CD45RO-negative, CCR7-selected cells formed the naive CD8 fraction, which excluded terminally differentiated effector memory CD45RA+ cells. Repertoires were generated with immunoSEQ multiplex PCR, while TCRdb's copy carries only in-frame clones and drops some. The sample contains 2 million to 2.5 million clones, roughly 94% of which appear only once. Sample: naive CD8+ T cells sorted from blood. The source is a man between 18 and 35 years old in good health.

The V and J genes are TRBV7-9 and TRBJ2-7; D call uncertain. V lost 5 bases to trimming and J lost 4 bases, with 15 bases between them. This CDR3 contains 14 residues. CDR1 is SEHNR and CDR2 is FQNEAQ in the germline V gene (reference sequence). As DNA, the CDR3 is TGTGCCAGCAGCCCCATGTACAGTCCTTACGAGCAGTACTTC. It is translated as CASSPMYSPYEQYF.

This rearrangement joins TRBV29-1 to TRBJ2-1; a possible D gene is TRBD1 (6 bases). The CDR3 sequence is 15 residues long. V was shortened by 7 bases and J by 5 bases, with 21 bases between the two germline ends. Germline CDR1 SQVTM, CDR2 ANQGSEA. The CDR3 protein is CSALLLGTPNNEQFF. DNA of the CDR3: TGCAGCGCCCTCCTCCTGGGGACACCCAACAATGAGCAGTTCTTC.

Of note for this clone: One end of the junction fails to match germline, which may point to a read error. The chain couples TRBV13 to TRBJ2-7; D possibly matches TRBD1 or TRBD2 (6 bases each). From germline, CDR1 is PRHDT and CDR2 FYEKMQ (reference sequence). The CDR3 has 15 amino acids. The CDR3: CASTLAGGESYEQYF. DNA of the CDR3: TGTGCCAGCACCTTAGCCGGGGGCGAGTCATACGAGCAGTACTTC.

This chain connects TRBV5-1 to TRBJ1-1; 7 bases are shared with TRBD1. V shed 4 bases, J shed 4 bases, and the junction held 7 bases outside the gene matches. The CDR3 loop spans 14 amino acids. Germline V CDR1 and CDR2: SGHRS, YFSETQ. CDR3 in DNA: TGCGCCAGCAGCCCCAAGACAGGGTTCACTGAAGCTTTCTTT. Amino acids: CASSPKTGFTEAFF.

The V call is TRBV10-3, the J call TRBJ1-3, with D unresolved. Germline loops: CDR1 ENHRY, CDR2 SYGVKD. V lost 2 bases, J lost 2 bases, and 10 bases lay in between. The CDR3 runs 15 residues. CDR3 in DNA: TGTGCCATCAGTGAGCGGCCCTTACCTGGAAACACCATATATTTT. This translates into CAISERPLPGNTIYF.

With regard to this clone: The identical CDR3 is also encoded by other nucleotide sequences in the sample. This chain connects TRBV6-5 to TRBJ2-1, with 8 nucleotides matching TRBD2. Looked up from germline, CDR1 is MNHEY and CDR2 is SVGAGI. Trimming removed 5 bases from V and 7 bases from J; junction bases left unmatched: 10. CDR3 length: 15 amino acids. The CDR3 is CASSPGLAGGNEQFF. CDR3 in DNA: TGTGCCAGCAGTCCTGGACTAGCTGGAGGAAATGAGCAGTTCTTC.

The CDR3 DNA reads as TGTGCCTGGAGCGAGACCGGGACAGGGATAGACGAGCAGTACTTC. Its protein product is CAWSETGTGIDEQYF. The chain carries TRBV30 and TRBJ2-7; 9 bases map to TRBD1. Germline V gene data show CDR1 as GTSNPN and CDR2 as SVGIG (reference sequence). The J segment lost 5 bases and the V segment lost 3 bases, leaving 11 bases of the junction unmatched. The CDR3 loop spans 15 amino acids.